The 29 T cell receptor beta chains below all came from one sample that was sequenced in a study of shared clonotypes between healthy human individuals. The method was immunoSEQ multiplex PCR; TCRdb's version includes in-frame clones alone and lacks a portion of them. In the table there are millions of clones, 85% to 95% of which are singletons. Sequenced input: naive CD4+ T cells sorted from blood. Subset indicated: CD45RA+ positively selected. All receptors derive from a man aged 18 to 30 in good health.

Worth noting for this clone: The sample holds other DNA sequences that translate to the same CDR3. The genes are TRBV11-2 and TRBJ1-2, with unresolved D. The V end was cut by 1 base, the J end by 2 bases, with 8 bases between. Germline V gene lookup returns CDR1 SGHAT and CDR2 FQNNGV. The CDR3 extends over 14 amino acids. The CDR3 loop is CASSLGDGNYGYTF. CDR3 nucleotides: TGTGCCAGCAGCTTAGGAGACGGCAACTATGGCTACACCTTC. Supplemented by reference TRBV11-2 and TRBJ1-2, the full variable domain reads EAGVAQSPRYKIIEKRQSVAFWCNPISGHATLYWYQQILGQGPKLLIQFQNNGVVDDSQLPKDRFSAERLKGVDSTLKIQPAKLEDSAVYLCASSLGDGNYGYTFGSGTRLTVV.

About this clone: The junction departs from germline at one end; a sequencing error may be responsible. Other nucleotide sequences in the sample specify the same CDR3. V usage is TRBV4-1 and J usage is TRBJ2-5; TRBD2 matches 12 bases. Germline CDR1 is MGHRA and CDR2 is YSYEKL. This CDR3 comprises 16 residues. CDR3 region: CASSLGLAGSQETQYF. DNA of the CDR3: TGCGCTAGCAGCCTGGGACTAGCGGGCTCCCAAGAGACCCAGTACTTC.

This chain joins TRBV6-1 and TRBJ2-7; unclear D gene. The germline V gene encodes CDR1 MNHNS and CDR2 SASEGT. This CDR3 is built from 12 residues. V lost 4 bases and J lost 2, with 6 bases in between. CDR3 nucleotide sequence: TGTGCCAGCAGTGGGCAACCCTACGAGCAGTACTTC. The encoded protein is CASSGQPYEQYF.

This sequence joins TRBV28 and TRBJ1-2; D remains unclear. Deletions cut 6 bases from V and 2 bases from J, with 13 bases between. Germline V lookup: CDR1 MDHEN, CDR2 SYDVKM. This CDR3 is 14 amino acids long. The CDR3 protein is CASSPPTRNYGYTF. The CDR3 bases are TGTGCCAGCAGCCCCCCCACCCGAAACTATGGCTACACCTTC.

This chain connects TRBV10-3 to TRBJ1-3, with D uncertain. In germline, CDR1 is ENHRY, CDR2 SYGVKD. The CDR3 is made up of 14 amino acids. V dropped 0 bases and J dropped 4 bases, with 7 bases sitting between them. The CDR3, as DNA: TGTGCCATCAGTGAGTCCGAACACGGAAACACCATATATTTT. Amino acid sequence: CAISESEHGNTIYF.

This CDR3 reads CASSYQRQGVYEQYF. The DNA for the CDR3 is TGTGCCAGCAGTTATCAGAGACAGGGGGTGTACGAGCAGTACTTC. V is TRBV6-6 and J is TRBJ2-7; 9 bases agree with TRBD1. Looked up from germline, CDR1 is MNHNY and CDR2 is SVGAGI (reference sequence). The CDR3 length is 15 residues. V trimming: 3 bases; J trimming: 4 bases; junction bases outside the gene matches: 7.

The V gene is TRBV6-5, the J gene TRBJ1-6; 9 positions agree with TRBD1. V lost 4 bases and J lost 7; bases outside the gene matches: 8. The CDR3 is 16 residues long. The V gene's germline CDR1 is MNHEY and CDR2 SVGAGI. CDR3 DNA sequence: TGTGCCAGCAGTTCAGGATCCGGGACAGGGAATTCACCCCTCCACTTT. This sequence encodes CASSSGSGTGNSPLHF.

J is TRBJ2-5 and V is TRBV6-5; 9 nucleotides line up with TRBD2. V dropped 11 bases and J dropped 4; count of bases not matched to a gene: 5. Germline V gene lookup returns CDR1 MNHEY and CDR2 SVGAGI. The CDR3 covers 12 residues. The CDR3 loop is CALAGEGETQYF. CDR3 DNA sequence: TGTGCCTTAGCGGGAGAAGGAGAGACCCAGTACTTC.

V usage is TRBV9 and J usage is TRBJ1-1; 7 bases line up with TRBD1. This CDR3 has 15 residues. Unmatched junction bases numbered 5, after V lost 3 bases and J lost 0 bases. In germline, CDR1 is SGDLS, CDR2 YYNGEE. CDR3 sequence (DNA): TGTGCCAGCAGCGAAGTCACAGGGGTGAACACTGAAGCTTTCTTT. Encoded protein: CASSEVTGVNTEAFF.

V and J are TRBV29-1 and TRBJ2-2; D may be TRBD2 (6 bases). The V and J ends lost 7 bases and 5 bases respectively, with 14 bases between them. The CDR3 length is 13 residues. Germline V lookup: CDR1 SQVTM, CDR2 ANQGSEA. The CDR3 DNA reads TGCAGCGCAGACCAGGGAGGTACCGGGGAGCTGTTTTTT. Its protein product is CSADQGGTGELFF.

The chain combines TRBV19 with TRBJ2-7; 7 bases are shared with TRBD2. The CDR3 has 13 amino acids. V lost 10 bases to trimming and J lost 0 bases; unmatched junction nucleotides: 6. The V gene's germline CDR1 is LNHDA and CDR2 SQIVND (reference sequence). This CDR3 reads CATNGGISYEQYF. The CDR3 region has the DNA TGTGCCACCAACGGGGGGATCTCCTACGAGCAGTACTTC.

A note on this clone: An end of the junction differs from the germline gene, which may be a read error. The rearrangement links TRBV6-1 to TRBJ1-5, with TRBD1 identical over 8 bases. Germline CDR1 MNHNS, CDR2 SASEGT. The length of the CDR3 is 15 residues. CDR3 sequence reads: CASREDRGSNQPQHF. The CDR3 nucleotides are TGTGCCAGCAGAGAAGACAGGGGAAGCAATCAGCCCCAGCATTTT.

The chain employs TRBV27 and TRBJ2-7; TRBD1 or TRBD2 may be the D gene (6 bases each). V was clipped by 6 bases and J by 7 bases, with 16 bases between them. The CDR3 has 13 residues. The V gene's germline CDR1 is MNHEY and CDR2 SMNVEV (reference sequence). The CDR3, as DNA: TGTGCCAGCAGGGAGGGGGGATTGGGAGAGCAGTACTTC. It codes for CASREGGLGEQYF.

This clone was counted once. The chain employs TRBV6-6 and TRBJ2-3; 7 bases line up with TRBD2. The CDR3 length is 14 residues. J lost 5 bases, V lost 2 bases, and 4 bases had no gene match. Germline values: CDR1 MNHNY, CDR2 SVGAGI (reference sequence). The CDR3 sequence is CASSYGAGVDTQYF. Here the CDR3 DNA reads TGTGCCAGCAGTTACGGGGCGGGGGTAGATACGCAGTATTTT.

V is TRBV5-8 and J is TRBJ2-6, with D perhaps matching TRBD2 (6 bases). CDR1 is SGHTS and CDR2 is YDEGEE in the germline V gene. The CDR3 sequence is 16 residues long. The germline V and J ends were trimmed by 4 bases and 0 bases, with 11 bases remaining between them. The CDR3 region has the DNA TGTGCCAGCAGCCTTCGGGGAGGCTCTGGGGCCAACGTCCTGACTTTC. Translation: CASSLRGGSGANVLTF.

The chain links TRBV30 to TRBJ2-1; D uncertain. The CDR3 runs 13 residues. Germline CDR1 and CDR2: GTSNPN and SVGIG (reference sequence). The germline V and J ends were trimmed by 3 bases and 9 bases, with 15 bases remaining between them. This CDR3 reads CAWSYLENGEQFF. CDR3 in DNA: TGTGCCTGGAGCTATCTAGAAAACGGTGAGCAGTTCTTC.

This clone was counted once. The chain links TRBV28 to TRBJ2-7, with TRBD1 as a possible D gene (5 bases). CDR1 and CDR2 (germline): MDHEN, SYDVKM. Deletions cut 5 bases from V and 3 bases from J, with 14 bases between. The CDR3 is made up of 14 amino acids. CDR3 residues: CASSPRQFDYEQYF. The CDR3 bases are TGTGCCAGCAGTCCCCGACAGTTCGACTACGAGCAGTACTTC.

The chain uses TRBV27 and TRBJ2-3; 8 positions match TRBD2. The V and J ends lost 2 bases and 0 bases, in that order; junction bases with no gene match: 4. The CDR3 is 16 residues long. The V gene's germline CDR1 is MNHEY and CDR2 SMNVEV (reference sequence). The CDR3 region has the DNA TGTGCCAGCAGTTTAAGGTCTAGCGGGAGCACAGATACGCAGTATTTT. Translating it yields CASSLRSSGSTDTQYF.

The chain links TRBV7-9 to TRBJ1-2, with D possibly TRBD1 on 6 matching bases. The CDR3 length is 14 residues. V lost 1 base and J lost 9, with 15 bases in between. CDR1 is SEHNR and CDR2 is FQNEAQ in the germline V gene (reference sequence). CDR3 protein: CASSLDRALDSYTF. The CDR3, as DNA: TGTGCCAGCAGCTTAGACAGGGCGTTAGATAGCTACACCTTC.

The chain uses TRBV10-3 and TRBJ2-1; 11 bases are a match to TRBD2. The CDR3 contains 15 residues. Per the germline V gene, CDR1 is ENHRY and CDR2 is SYGVKD. The J segment lost 4 bases and the V segment lost 7 bases, leaving 6 bases of the junction unmatched. DNA for the CDR3: TGTGCCATCACACCGGGACTAGCGGTTTACAATGAGCAGTTCTTC. This encodes CAITPGLAVYNEQFF.

The chain combines TRBV14 with TRBJ2-3; no clear D. V was shortened by 4 bases and J by 6 bases, with 23 bases between the two germline ends. The CDR3 contains 17 residues. Germline CDR1 reads SGHDN; CDR2 reads FVKESK. The CDR3 spells CASSRLWTGAVVDTQYF. CDR3 DNA: TGTGCCAGCAGCCGCCTTTGGACCGGAGCCGTAGTGGATACGCAGTATTTT. The whole variable domain, filled in from reference TRBV14 and TRBJ2-3, reads EAGVTQFPSHSVIEKGQTVTLRCDPISGHDNLYWYRRVMGKEIKFLLHFVKESKQDESGMPNNRFLAERTGGTYSTLKVQPAELEDSGVYFCASSRLWTGAVVDTQYFGPGTRLTVL.

The chain combines TRBV6-6 with TRBJ2-5; D gene uncertain. CDR1 and CDR2 (germline): MNHNY, SVGAGI (reference sequence). The V and J ends lost 0 bases and 5 bases respectively, with 13 bases between them. The CDR3 spans 15 residues. For the CDR3, the DNA is TGTGCCAGCAGTTACTCTGGAGATCGGCGGGAGACCCAGTACTTC. This codes for CASSYSGDRRETQYF.

The V call is TRBV25-1, the J call TRBJ2-2; 8 bases line up with TRBD2. V was pared by 4 bases and J by 5 bases, with 6 bases of the junction left unmatched. This CDR3 has 15 amino acids. Germline assignment: CDR1 MGHDK and CDR2 SYGVNS. The CDR3 DNA sequence: TGTGCCAGCAGTGGAGGACTAGCCGCGACCGGGGAGCTGTTTTTT. Residues: CASSGGLAATGELFF.

Remarks on this clone: Other DNA sequences of this sample code for an identical CDR3. The genes are TRBV10-1 and TRBJ2-3; 10 bases are a match to TRBD1. CDR3 length equals 15 residues. The germline V gene encodes CDR1 WNHNN and CDR2 SYGVQD (reference sequence). The V gene end was trimmed by 6 bases and the J gene end by 1 base; junction bases not matched to a gene: 4. The CDR3 here is CASSPGTGGTDTQYF. DNA for the CDR3: TGCGCCAGCAGCCCCGGGACAGGGGGCACAGATACGCAGTATTTT.

In its sample, this clone was seen once. The CDR3 protein is CASSDRDGETQYF. The CDR3 DNA reads as TGTGCCAGCAGCGACAGGGACGGAGAGACCCAGTACTTC. The V and J genes are TRBV5-4 and TRBJ2-5; 7 bases are a match to TRBD1. The CDR3 consists of 13 residues. V dropped 4 bases and J dropped 4; count of bases not matched to a gene: 4. Per the germline V gene, CDR1 is SGHNT and CDR2 is YYREEE (reference sequence).

This clone was recorded once. This chain joins TRBV10-2 and TRBJ2-2; 14 positions match TRBD2. This CDR3 is 19 amino acids long. J lost 6 bases, V lost 5 bases, and 14 bases had no gene match. In germline, CDR1 is WSHSY, CDR2 SAAADI. The CDR3 loop reads CASSLGLAGVGFEAGELFF. The CDR3 DNA reads TGCGCCAGCAGTTTGGGACTAGCGGGAGTTGGCTTTGAGGCCGGGGAGCTGTTTTTT.

The V call is TRBV30, the J call TRBJ1-2; 12 positions agree with TRBD1. The germline V gene has CDR1 GTSNPN and CDR2 SVGIG (reference sequence). This CDR3 comprises 16 residues. Losses at the gene ends were 0 bases for V and 4 bases for J; bases not matched to a gene: 6. The CDR3 loop reads CAWSVGQGALGYGYTF. CDR3 nucleotides: TGTGCCTGGAGTGTGGGACAGGGGGCGCTTGGCTATGGCTACACCTTC.

This clone was seen a single time. The same CDR3 arises from other DNA sequences in this sample as well. The V gene is TRBV10-3, the J gene TRBJ2-5; 11 nucleotides align to TRBD2. Germline V CDR1 and CDR2: ENHRY, SYGVKD. J was trimmed by 1 base and V by 6 bases; bases with no gene match: 1. The CDR3 contains 14 residues. In DNA form, the CDR3 reads TGTGCCATCAGCGGACTAGCGGGCCAAGAGACCCAGTACTTC. Its translation: CAISGLAGQETQYF.

The V call is TRBV6-6, the J call TRBJ2-1; D is unclear. Germline CDR1 is MNHNY and CDR2 is SVGAGI (reference sequence). Between the trimmed V and J ends, which lost 8 bases and 6 bases, there was a span of 11 bases. The CDR3 loop spans 12 amino acids. The CDR3 DNA sequence: TGTGCCAGCTGTCTAGATCCCAATGAGCAGTTCTTC. Residues: CASCLDPNEQFF.